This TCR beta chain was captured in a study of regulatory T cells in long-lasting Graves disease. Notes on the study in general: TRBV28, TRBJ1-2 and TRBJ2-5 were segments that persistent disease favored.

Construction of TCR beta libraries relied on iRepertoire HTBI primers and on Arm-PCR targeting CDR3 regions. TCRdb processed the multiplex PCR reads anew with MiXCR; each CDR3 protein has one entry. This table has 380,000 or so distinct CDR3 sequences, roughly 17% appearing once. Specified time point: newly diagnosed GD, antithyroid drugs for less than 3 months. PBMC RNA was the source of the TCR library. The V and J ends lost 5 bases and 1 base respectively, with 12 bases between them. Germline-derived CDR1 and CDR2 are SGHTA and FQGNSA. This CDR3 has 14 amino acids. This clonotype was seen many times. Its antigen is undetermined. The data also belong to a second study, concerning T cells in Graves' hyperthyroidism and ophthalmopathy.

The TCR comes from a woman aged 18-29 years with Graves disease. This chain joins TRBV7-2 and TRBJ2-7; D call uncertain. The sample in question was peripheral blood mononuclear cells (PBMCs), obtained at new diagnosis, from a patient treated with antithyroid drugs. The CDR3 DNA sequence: TGTGCCAGCAGCCCCAGGTGGGAATCCTACGAGCAGTACTTC. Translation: CASSPRWESYEQYF.